The 6 T cell receptor beta chains presented below share a single source sample, sequenced in a study of blood T cell repertoires in COVID-19. Data came from immunoSEQ multiplex PCR; TCRdb stores just in-frame clones and leaves some out. The sample holds some 350,000 clones; 89% are singletons and the top ten take around 2.8%. Input material: peripheral blood. The receptors derive from a woman aged 30 to 39 with COVID-19, enrolled during active disease.

The rearrangement links TRBV7-9 to TRBJ2-3; 7 bases are a match to TRBD2. The V gene end was trimmed by 1 base and the J gene end by 6 bases; junction bases not matched to a gene: 10. CDR1 is SEHNR and CDR2 is FQNEAQ in the germline V gene (reference sequence). This CDR3 is built from 16 residues. This chain's CDR3 is CASSLVFQRGIDTQYF. The CDR3 nucleotides read TGTGCCAGCAGCTTAGTATTCCAGCGGGGAATCGATACGCAGTATTTT.

J is TRBJ2-1 and V is TRBV18; D is uncertain. In germline, CDR1 is KGHSH, CDR2 LQKENI. This CDR3 has 14 amino acids. V was clipped by 8 bases and J by 7 bases, with 18 bases between them. CDR3 in amino acids: CASTSRSTGNEQFF. Written as DNA, the CDR3 is TGTGCCAGCACCTCTCGTAGTACGGGTAATGAGCAGTTCTTC.

The chain joins TRBV7-9 to TRBJ2-7; 8 bases fit TRBD1. Germline CDR1 SEHNR, CDR2 FQNEAQ (reference sequence). Unmatched junction bases numbered 15, after V lost 5 bases and J lost 6 bases. The CDR3 has 16 residues. CDR3 DNA: TGTGCCAGCAGCCCCAAGGGGCAGGGGGCTTGGGTCGAGCAGTACTTC. Its translation: CASSPKGQGAWVEQYF.

V usage is TRBV2 and J usage is TRBJ2-2, with a tentative D call TRBD2 (7 bases). Trimming cost V 6 bases and J 3 bases, with 14 bases left between them. This CDR3 contains 15 residues. From germline, CDR1 is SNHLY and CDR2 FYNNEI. In DNA form, the CDR3 reads TGTGCCAGCAGCCCTAGGGGGGGCGACACCGGGGAGCTGTTTTTT. The encoded protein is CASSPRGGDTGELFF.

The gene calls are TRBV28 and TRBJ2-2, with a weak D call TRBD1 (5 bases). The germline CDR1 and CDR2 sequences are MDHEN and SYDVKM. V gave up 2 bases and J gave up 4 bases, with 11 bases separating them. The CDR3 is 15 residues long. CDR3 in DNA: TGTGCCAGCAGTTTAAACGCAGGGCTCACCGGGGAGCTGTTTTTT. Translation: CASSLNAGLTGELFF.

This clone appeared a few times. The chain joins TRBV19 to TRBJ1-3; 7 bases agree with TRBD1. This CDR3 spans 15 amino acids. Trimming at V came to 7 bases and at J to 2 bases, leaving 8 bases not matched to a gene. Germline V lookup: CDR1 LNHDA, CDR2 SQIVND (reference sequence). CDR3 sequence: CASTQGTLTGNTIYF. Written as DNA, the CDR3 is TGTGCCAGTACACAGGGGACTCTAACTGGAAACACCATATATTTT.